The 19 T cell receptor beta chains below all came from one sample that was sequenced in a study of blood T cell repertoires in COVID-19. Assay used: immunoSEQ multiplex PCR; TCRdb lists only in-frame clones, some missing. The top ten clones hold around 1.6% of a sample with 250,000 to 400,000 clones, approximately 88% of them seen once. Sequencing was performed on peripheral blood. These receptor sequences come from a woman aged 25-40 years with COVID-19, enrolled during active disease.

The genes are TRBV28 and TRBJ1-1; D unresolved. The CDR3 is 13 residues long. The V gene's germline CDR1 is MDHEN and CDR2 SYDVKM. The V end was cut by 5 bases, the J end by 6 bases, with 13 bases between. The CDR3 sequence is CASSPLRLAEAFF. The DNA of the CDR3 is TGTGCCAGCAGTCCACTTCGTCTAGCTGAAGCTTTCTTT.

The chain is built from TRBV5-1 and TRBJ2-2; 14 positions match TRBD2. The CDR3 extends over 18 amino acids. The V and J ends lost 6 bases and 1 base, in that order; junction bases with no gene match: 8. Germline-derived CDR1 and CDR2 are SGHRS and YFSETQ. The CDR3 sequence: CASTEGTSGGLNTGELFF. CDR3 nucleotide sequence: TGCGCCAGCACGGAAGGGACTAGCGGGGGCCTGAACACCGGGGAGCTGTTTTTT.

The chain uses TRBV29-1 and TRBJ1-2, with D perhaps TRBD1 (6 bases). CDR1 and CDR2 from the germline V gene are SQVTM and ANQGSEA. The CDR3 extends over 11 amino acids. Trimming shortened V by 7 bases and J by 4 bases, and 10 bases separated the two germline ends. CDR3 in DNA: TGCAGCGCGCGGACAGTCTATGGCTACACCTTC. Translated: CSARTVYGYTF.

The V call is TRBV20-1, the J call TRBJ2-7; 11 positions match TRBD1. The germline V gene has CDR1 DFQATT and CDR2 SNEGSKA (reference sequence). The CDR3 runs to 14 residues. The V gene end was trimmed by 5 bases and the J gene end by 2 bases; junction bases not matched to a gene: 5. The CDR3 DNA follows: TGCAGTGCTGGTGCGGGACAGGGGGCCTACGAGCAGTACTTC. It codes for CSAGAGQGAYEQYF.

The genes are TRBV5-1 and TRBJ1-2; 9 bases line up with TRBD1. Germline V gene lookup returns CDR1 SGHRS and CDR2 YFSETQ. The length of the CDR3 is 16 residues. Trimming removed 4 bases from V and 8 bases from J; junction bases left unmatched: 15. The CDR3 reads CASSRLTRDREGGYTF. CDR3 sequence (DNA): TGCGCCAGCAGCCGATTGACCCGGGACAGGGAGGGCGGCTACACCTTC.

The chain combines TRBV28 with TRBJ2-3; D gene uncertain. The CDR3 sequence is 13 residues long. Trimming removed 5 bases at V and 4 bases at J, with 10 bases between. Germline CDR1 MDHEN, CDR2 SYDVKM. The chain's CDR3 is CASSNLRADTQYF. Written as DNA, the CDR3 is TGTGCCAGCAGTAACCTTCGGGCAGATACGCAGTATTTT. The variable domain in full, completed from reference TRBV28 and TRBJ2-3, reads DVKVTQSSRYLVKRTGEKVFLECVQDMDHENMFWYRQDPGLGLRLIYFSYDVKMKEKGDIPEGYSVSREKKERFSLILESASTNQTSMYLCASSNLRADTQYFGPGTRLTVL.

The V and J genes are TRBV2 and TRBJ2-1; perhaps TRBD1 as D (6 bases). CDR1 and CDR2 from the germline V gene are SNHLY and FYNNEI. The CDR3 spans 15 residues. Deletions cut 9 bases from V and 9 bases from J, with 24 bases between. The CDR3 DNA follows: TGTGCCAGGAAAATTGGGGACATAAGATCGGGTGAGCAGTTCTTC. It encodes CARKIGDIRSGEQFF.

CDR3 protein: CASSLALSQPQHF. In nucleotides, the CDR3 is TGTGCCAGCAGCTTAGCGCTGAGTCAGCCCCAGCATTTT. The V call is TRBV7-8, the J call TRBJ1-5; no firm D call. Trimming left V 0 bases short and J 6 bases short, with 6 bases between. Looked up from germline, CDR1 is SGHVS and CDR2 is FQNEAQ. The CDR3 is made up of 13 amino acids.

The rearrangement links TRBV19 to TRBJ2-1; 7 bases agree with TRBD2. With 8 bases clipped from V and 4 bases from J, the junction kept 8 bases outside the gene matches. Germline CDR1 and CDR2: LNHDA and SQIVND (reference sequence). The CDR3 extends over 14 amino acids. The CDR3 region is CASSAGVGYNEQFF. The CDR3 DNA reads as TGTGCCAGTTCGGCGGGGGTAGGATACAATGAGCAGTTCTTC.

This rearrangement joins TRBV21-1 to TRBJ2-2; the table's D call, TRBD1, was not checked against the DNA. TRBV21-1 is annotated as a pseudogene. The CDR3 extends over 21 amino acids. CDR3 region: CASSKVVGGTIRLGNTGELFF. Here the CDR3 DNA reads TGTGCCAGCAGCAAAGTAGTTGGGGGCACAATTAGGCTAGGGAACACCGGGGAGCTGTTTTTT.

This chain links TRBV6-2 or TRBV6-3 with TRBJ1-5; D is ambiguous. V was clipped by 6 bases and J by 3 bases, with 18 bases between them. Germline V gives CDR1 MNHEY, CDR2 SVGEGT. CDR3 size: 16 residues. DNA of the CDR3: TGTGCCAGCAGCCCTTACACAGCGGAACTCAATCAGCCCCAGCATTTT. Its translation: CASSPYTAELNQPQHF.

The gene calls are TRBV5-5 and TRBJ2-5, with 8 bases that match TRBD2. Germline-derived CDR1 and CDR2 are SGHKS and YYEKEE (reference sequence). This CDR3 comprises 14 residues. With 1 base clipped from V and 3 bases from J, the junction kept 2 bases outside the gene matches. CDR3 nucleotides: TGTGCCAGCAGCTTGACCGGGGGGGAAGAGACCCAGTACTTC. Its protein product is CASSLTGGEETQYF.

The chain employs TRBV27 and TRBJ1-1; tentative D call: TRBD1 (6 bases). Germline lookup yields CDR1 MNHEY and CDR2 SMNVEV (reference sequence). The V and J ends lost 5 bases and 6 bases respectively, with 16 bases between them. CDR3 length: 14 residues. The CDR3 is CASSLGGAGAEAFF. In DNA, the CDR3 is TGTGCCAGCAGTCTGGGGGGGGCTGGCGCTGAAGCTTTCTTT.

Here the CDR3 DNA reads TGTGCCAGCAGTTTTTGGGACAGGACGATCTCCTATAATTCACCCCTCCACTTT. It translates to CASSFWDRTISYNSPLHF. The chain couples TRBV28 to TRBJ1-6; 8 bases are a match to TRBD1. CDR1 is MDHEN and CDR2 is SYDVKM in the germline V gene. V gave up 3 bases and J gave up 0 bases; unmatched junction bases: 7. This CDR3 has 18 amino acids.

The genes are TRBV12-2 and TRBJ1-1. TRBV12-2 is marked as a pseudogene. The CDR3 contains 17 residues. CDR3 in DNA: TGTGCAAGTCGCTTAAATTCCCCCCTTCTGAGGGACACTGAAGCTTTCTTT. Translation gives CASRLNSPLLRDTEAFF.

The chain uses TRBV10-3 and TRBJ2-1; 10 bases are shared with TRBD2. The CDR3 totals 15 residues. The germline gives CDR1 ENHRY, CDR2 SYGVKD. V was pared by 3 bases and J by 3 bases, with 2 bases of the junction left unmatched. The CDR3 reads CAISELAGYYNEQFF. The CDR3 DNA reads TGTGCCATCAGTGAACTAGCGGGGTACTACAATGAGCAGTTCTTC.

This clone was seen a few times. V usage is TRBV6-4 and J usage is TRBJ2-1; 9 nucleotides match TRBD2. CDR1 is MRHNA and CDR2 is SNTAGT in the germline V gene. The CDR3 is 15 amino acids. Trimming at V came to 0 bases and at J to 5 bases, leaving 2 bases not matched to a gene. CDR3: CASSDSLAGNNEQFF. CDR3 coding DNA: TGTGCCAGCAGTGACTCTCTAGCGGGGAACAATGAGCAGTTCTTC.

The chain recombines TRBV28 with TRBJ2-6; TRBD1 is a possible D gene (6 bases). The germline CDR1 and CDR2 sequences are MDHEN and SYDVKM. CDR3 length: 18 amino acids. Trimming took 6 bases from V and 4 from J, leaving 22 bases between them. CDR3: CASSPGQDYLWGANVLTF. The CDR3 nucleotides read TGTGCCAGCAGCCCGGGACAAGATTATCTTTGGGGGGCCAACGTCCTGACTTTC.

V and J are TRBV4-1 and TRBJ2-1, with D uncertain. The CDR3 sequence is 16 residues long. The germline V gene encodes CDR1 MGHRA and CDR2 YSYEKL. The ends were cut back, 0 bases at V and 0 bases at J, with 9 bases in the middle. The CDR3 loop reads CASSQDYPSSYNEQFF. The CDR3 DNA is TGCGCCAGCAGCCAAGATTACCCGAGCTCCTACAATGAGCAGTTCTTC.